Listed below are T cell receptor beta chains from one sample, sequenced in a study of OX40 agonist ivuxolimab in advanced cancers. The data were produced by immunoSEQ multiplex PCR, yet TCRdb's version contains in-frame clones alone and is incomplete. The table shows under 50,000 clones, with 85% to 90% occurring only once. This specimen was CD4+ or CD8+ T cells sorted from blood, taken in a trial of the OX40 agonist ivuxolimab. The source of these receptors is an adult with an advanced solid tumor such as melanoma, head and neck, liver or kidney cancer. Each CDR3 is given with its conserved first and last residue. Each record gives: D gene, clone size, CDR3 length, V gene, J gene, CDR3 protein, CDR3 DNA. The D gene is left open where the match is weak. Clone size is given for some rows only: seen once, a few or many times, or a class if the clone is expanded.

D gene: .
clone size: .
CDR3 length: 15
V gene: TRBV11-3
J gene: TRBJ2-1
CDR3 protein: CASSLDGGTNNEQFF
CDR3 DNA: TGTGCCAGCAGCTTAGATGGCGGGACCAACAATGAGCAGTTCTTC

D gene: TRBD1
clone size: .
CDR3 length: 14
V gene: TRBV19
J gene: TRBJ1-2
CDR3 protein: CASRRGTEEGGYTF
CDR3 DNA: TGTGCCAGTAGAAGGGGGACAGAAGAAGGTGGCTACACCTTC

D gene: .
clone size: .
CDR3 length: 13
V gene: TRBV15
J gene: TRBJ1-6
CDR3 protein: CATTDSNNSPLHF
CDR3 DNA: TGTGCCACCACCGACAGCAATAATTCACCCCTCCACTTT

D gene: .
clone size: .
CDR3 length: 14
V gene: TRBV2
J gene: TRBJ1-5
CDR3 protein: CASSRQTSDQPQHF
CDR3 DNA: TGTGCCAGCAGCAGACAGACCAGCGATCAGCCCCAGCATTTT

D gene: .
clone size: .
CDR3 length: 16
V gene: TRBV9
J gene: TRBJ2-3
CDR3 protein: CASSVDAGLGSDTQYF
CDR3 DNA: TGTGCCAGCAGCGTAGACGCGGGCTTAGGGTCAGATACGCAGTATTTT

D gene: .
clone size: once
CDR3 length: 13
V gene: TRBV5-1
J gene: TRBJ2-7
CDR3 protein: CASSLGGPYEQYF
CDR3 DNA: TGCGCCAGCAGCTTGGGGGGGCCCTACGAGCAGTACTTC

D gene: TRBD2
clone size: .
CDR3 length: 16
V gene: TRBV5-5
J gene: TRBJ2-1
CDR3 protein: CASSKAKTLAGPSQFF
CDR3 DNA: TGTGCCAGCAGCAAAGCCAAAACACTAGCGGGTCCTTCCCAGTTCTTC

D gene: TRBD1
clone size: .
CDR3 length: 14
V gene: TRBV7-9
J gene: TRBJ2-7
CDR3 protein: CATEPGQGAYEQYF
CDR3 DNA: TGTGCCACGGAACCGGGACAGGGGGCTTACGAGCAGTACTTC

D gene: TRBD2
clone size: .
CDR3 length: 15
V gene: TRBV9
J gene: TRBJ2-3
CDR3 protein: CASSVGPAGTDTQYF
CDR3 DNA: TGTGCCAGCAGCGTAGGTCCAGCGGGAACAGATACGCAGTATTTT

D gene: .
clone size: .
CDR3 length: 14
V gene: TRBV6-6
J gene: TRBJ1-1
CDR3 protein: CASRSPSAATEAFF
CDR3 DNA: TGTGCCAGCAGATCTCCGTCAGCGGCCACTGAAGCTTTCTTT

D gene: .
clone size: once
CDR3 length: 15
V gene: TRBV21-1
J gene: TRBJ2-5
CDR3 protein: CASTVNRQGEETQYF
CDR3 DNA: TGTGCCAGCACCGTTAACCGACAGGGAGAAGAGACCCAGTACTTC

D gene: .
clone size: .
CDR3 length: 14
V gene: TRBV21-1
J gene: TRBJ1-1
CDR3 protein: CASSKVGPDPEAFF
CDR3 DNA: TGTGCCAGCAGCAAAGTCGGCCCGGACCCTGAAGCTTTCTTT

D gene: TRBD1
clone size: once
CDR3 length: 15
V gene: TRBV4-1
J gene: TRBJ1-4
CDR3 protein: CASSQDGTVVTRVFF
CDR3 DNA: TGCGCCAGCAGCCAAGACGGGACAGTGGTGACTAGGGTGTTTTTT

D gene: .
clone size: .
CDR3 length: 15
V gene: TRBV2
J gene: TRBJ1-5
CDR3 protein: CASRSRGGGNQPQHF
CDR3 DNA: TGTGCCAGCAGATCCCGCGGGGGCGGGAATCAGCCCCAGCATTTT

D gene: .
clone size: .
CDR3 length: 15
V gene: TRBV7-2
J gene: TRBJ2-7
CDR3 protein: CASSLGAGGSYEQYF
CDR3 DNA: TGTGCCAGCAGCTTAGGAGCAGGAGGATCCTACGAGCAGTACTTC

D gene: TRBD2
clone size: few
CDR3 length: 17
V gene: TRBV4-2
J gene: TRBJ2-3
CDR3 protein: CASSSRLAGRGTDTQYF
CDR3 DNA: TGTGCCAGCAGCTCCCGTTTAGCGGGAAGAGGCACAGATACGCAGTATTTT

D gene: .
clone size: .
CDR3 length: 12
V gene: TRBV7-6
J gene: TRBJ2-5
CDR3 protein: CASSPDQETQYF
CDR3 DNA: TGTGCCAGCAGCCCCGATCAAGAGACCCAGTACTTC

D gene: TRBD1
clone size: once
CDR3 length: 13
V gene: TRBV5-1
J gene: TRBJ2-7
CDR3 protein: CASSAGTAYEQYF
CDR3 DNA: TGCGCCAGCAGCGCCGGGACAGCCTACGAGCAGTACTTC

D gene: .
clone size: .
CDR3 length: 11
V gene: TRBV20-1
J gene: TRBJ1-1
CDR3 protein: CSATGNTEAFF
CDR3 DNA: TGCAGTGCAACGGGGAACACTGAAGCTTTCTTT

D gene: .
clone size: .
CDR3 length: 12
V gene: TRBV18
J gene: TRBJ2-5
CDR3 protein: CASSLSPETQYF
CDR3 DNA: TGTGCCAGCTCCCTATCTCCTGAGACCCAGTACTTC

D gene: TRBD1
clone size: once
CDR3 length: 16
V gene: TRBV28
J gene: TRBJ1-2
CDR3 protein: CASSLPGRDRDYGYTF
CDR3 DNA: TGTGCCAGCAGTTTGCCCGGCCGGGACAGGGACTATGGCTACACCTTC